The T cell receptor beta chain described here comes from a study of cytomegalovirus exposure and HLA in healthy donors. A note on this clone: Its antigen is undetermined.

This CDR3 comprises 15 residues. V gave up 6 bases and J gave up 2 bases, with 14 bases separating them. Germline V gene data show CDR1 as SGHKS and CDR2 as YYEKEE (reference sequence). Study outcomes and limitations: TCR beta chains numbering more than 150 were designated cytomegalovirus-associated.

The PCR used 60 Vbeta and 13 Jbeta primers. Sequencing was performed with immunoSEQ multiplex PCR; in TCRdb, only in-frame clones are kept and a portion is missing. The sample carries over 150,000 clones, about 80% recorded once. V usage is TRBV5-5 and J usage is TRBJ2-2, with D perhaps matching TRBD1 (6 bases). This TCR came from a man aged 25 to 40 in good health and CMV-seropositive. The sample comprised PBMCs. The CDR3 is CASINSRGNTGELFF. CDR3 in DNA: TGTGCCAGCATCAACAGCAGGGGAAACACCGGGGAGCTGTTTTTT. Full variable domain (outside the CDR3, taken from reference TRBV5-5 and TRBJ2-2): DAGVTQSPTHLIKTRGQQVTLRCSPISGHKSVSWYQQVLGQGPQFIFQYYEKEERGRGNFPDRFSARQFPNYSSELNVNALLLGDSALYLCASINSRGNTGELFFGEGSRLTVL.